This T cell receptor (beta chain) came from a study of cytomegalovirus exposure and HLA in healthy donors. The repertoire was sequenced with immunoSEQ multiplex PCR; TCRdb's copy has only in-frame clones and lacks some. The profile shows approximately 300,000 clones, roughly 87% of them singletons. Germline V gives CDR1 SGHVS, CDR2 FNYEAQ. Trimming cost V 5 bases and J 6 bases; bases outside gene matches: 5. CDR3 length equals 13 residues. This clone occurred once. Antigen: not known. General study findings and limits: Rarity held for most TCR sequences, but there were some public TCRs that occurred in many donors. 164 TCR beta chains were listed as cytomegalovirus-associated.

V usage is TRBV7-6 and J usage is TRBJ2-7; 9 bases are a match to TRBD1. Sequenced: PBMCs. The receptor's source is a woman under 40 in good health and CMV-seropositive. The CDR3 here is CASSPDRGGEQYF. The CDR3 coding sequence is TGTGCCAGCAGCCCGGACAGGGGAGGCGAGCAGTACTTC. The full variable domain, its missing parts supplied by reference TRBV7-6 and TRBJ2-7, is GAGVSQSPRYKVTKRGQDVALRCDPISGHVSLYWYRQALGQGPEFLTYFNYEAQQDKSGLPNDRFSAERPEGSISTLTIQRTEQRDSAMYRCASSPDRGGEQYFGPGTRLTVT.